Below, 25 T cell receptor beta chains from the same sample are listed, as sequenced in a study of OX40 agonist ivuxolimab in advanced cancers. Assay used: immunoSEQ multiplex PCR; TCRdb lists only in-frame clones, some missing. Among 69,000 or so clones, roughly 87% were seen once, and the ten largest hold roughly 0.58%. The input for sequencing was CD4+ or CD8+ T cells sorted from blood, taken in a trial of the OX40 agonist ivuxolimab. Receptors originate from an adult with an advanced solid tumor such as melanoma, head and neck, liver or kidney cancer.

With regard to this clone: A read error may account for a junction end that differs from germline. The rearrangement uses TRBV10-3 and TRBJ2-7; D gene uncertain. The CDR3 consists of 13 residues. Germline values: CDR1 ENHRY, CDR2 SYGVKD. CDR3 nucleotide sequence: TGTGCCAGCAGTGAAGGGAAGGGCGGCGGGCAGTACTTC. It specifies CASSEGKGGGQYF.

This clone was counted between two and nine times. This chain links TRBV2 with TRBJ2-3, with D maybe TRBD2 (6 bases). V dropped 11 bases and J dropped 1 base, with 16 bases sitting between them. Germline loops: CDR1 SNHLY, CDR2 FYNNEI. This CDR3 is built from 14 residues. CDR3 protein: CASEAGPGTDTQYF. Written as DNA, the CDR3 is TGTGCCTCCGAGGCGGGGCCCGGCACAGATACGCAGTATTTT.

The chain joins TRBV19 to TRBJ2-3; a weak D match, TRBD1 (6 bases). Germline assignment: CDR1 LNHDA and CDR2 SQIVND (reference sequence). Trimming removed 0 bases at V and 4 bases at J, with 17 bases between. CDR3 size: 17 residues. CDR3 nucleotide sequence: TGTGCCAGTAGTATAGAGCGCAGGGGTGGGTGGGCAGATACGCAGTATTTT. This sequence encodes CASSIERRGGWADTQYF.

The chain uses TRBV7-3 and TRBJ2-2, with a weak D call TRBD2 (6 bases). This CDR3 contains 15 residues. The germline V and J ends were trimmed by 1 base and 8 bases, with 14 bases remaining between them. Germline-derived CDR1 and CDR2 are SGHTA and FQGTGA. CDR3 sequence: CASSLMTAGRGELFF. CDR3 coding DNA: TGTGCCAGCAGCTTAATGACAGCGGGCAGAGGGGAGCTGTTTTTT.

The rearrangement uses TRBV5-6 and TRBJ1-4; D is possibly TRBD1 (5 bases). V was clipped by 7 bases and J by 8 bases, with 9 bases between them. Germline-derived CDR1 and CDR2 are SGHDT and YYEEEE. The CDR3 length is 11 residues. Here the CDR3 DNA reads TGTGCCAGCGGGGGGTCAGAAAAACTGTTTTTT. Translated: CASGGSEKLFF.

The V call is TRBV10-3, the J call TRBJ2-5; D gene unclear. The germline V and J ends were trimmed by 4 bases and 0 bases, with 12 bases remaining between them. The CDR3 is made up of 15 amino acids. Per germline, CDR1 ENHRY and CDR2 SYGVKD. The CDR3 sequence is CAISGGTSDQETQYF. In DNA, the CDR3 is TGTGCCATCAGTGGCGGTACCAGTGACCAAGAGACCCAGTACTTC.

The chain employs TRBV6-6 and TRBJ2-3; TRBD2 aligns across 7 bases. Trimming took 6 bases from V and 1 from J; bases not matched to a gene: 7. The germline gives CDR1 MNHNY, CDR2 SVGAGI (reference sequence). The CDR3 totals 15 residues. The chain's CDR3 is CASRRDYRRTDTQYF. CDR3 nucleotide sequence: TGTGCCAGCAGAAGGGACTACCGCCGCACAGATACGCAGTATTTT.

The genes are TRBV7-8 and TRBJ1-6, with D possibly TRBD1 on 6 matching bases. Per germline, CDR1 SGHVS and CDR2 FQNEAQ. This CDR3 is built from 16 residues. Between the trimmed V and J ends, which lost 0 bases and 9 bases, there was a span of 15 bases. This chain's CDR3 is CASSLARAGVGSPLHF. The CDR3 coding sequence is TGTGCCAGCAGCTTAGCGAGGGCAGGGGTCGGTTCACCCCTCCACTTT.

V and J are TRBV6-1 and TRBJ2-2, with 7 bases lining up with TRBD1. Trimming at V came to 6 bases and at J to 6 bases, leaving 10 bases not matched to a gene. CDR1 and CDR2 from the germline V gene are MNHNS and SASEGT. The CDR3 has 15 residues. CDR3 coding DNA: TGTGCCAGCAGCCTCGGGACAGTAGGCGCCGGGGAGCTGTTTTTT. Translation gives CASSLGTVGAGELFF.

This clone came up a few times. This chain uses TRBV28 with TRBJ2-2, with 9 bases lining up with TRBD2. Germline trimming cut 7 bases from V and 4 bases from J; bases unmatched to any gene: 7. The CDR3 totals 15 residues. In germline, CDR1 is MDHEN, CDR2 SYDVKM. The CDR3 here is CASIFAGGFTGELFF. The CDR3 DNA reads TGTGCCAGCATATTCGCGGGAGGGTTCACCGGGGAGCTGTTTTTT.

This chain connects TRBV5-1 to TRBJ1-2; D unclear. CDR1 is SGHRS and CDR2 is YFSETQ in the germline V gene. The length of the CDR3 is 14 residues. Trimming shortened V by 4 bases and J by 4 bases, and 14 bases separated the two germline ends. The CDR3 bases are TGCGCCAGCAGCCGCGTCGGGGAAATCTATGGCTACACCTTC. As protein: CASSRVGEIYGYTF.

The V and J genes are TRBV5-1 and TRBJ2-1; possible D gene TRBD2, 5 bases. CDR1 SGHRS and CDR2 YFSETQ come from the germline V gene. The CDR3 runs 15 residues. Trimming took off 4 bases at V and 3 bases at J, with 14 bases between the two ends. The CDR3 loop reads CASSLSTGYYNEQFF. In nucleotides, the CDR3 is TGCGCCAGCAGCCTGAGCACGGGATACTACAATGAGCAGTTCTTC.

The chain employs TRBV11-2 and TRBJ2-7; 8 bases line up with TRBD1. Looked up from germline, CDR1 is SGHAT and CDR2 is FQNNGV. V lost 5 bases to trimming and J lost 2 bases; unmatched junction nucleotides: 5. The CDR3 runs to 14 residues. Written as DNA, the CDR3 is TGTGCCAGCAGCACGAACAGGGGGACCTACGAGCAGTACTTC. This encodes CASSTNRGTYEQYF.

The chain uses TRBV19 and TRBJ1-5; D gene unclear. Germline V gives CDR1 LNHDA, CDR2 SQIVND (reference sequence). The CDR3 totals 16 residues. V lost 6 bases and J lost 4, with 19 bases in between. CDR3 region: CASRSELPLANQPQHF. The CDR3 DNA follows: TGTGCCAGTAGGTCGGAGCTTCCCTTAGCAAATCAGCCCCAGCATTTT. The full variable domain, completed using reference TRBV19 and TRBJ1-5, is DGGITQSPKYLFRKEGQNVTLSCEQNLNHDAMYWYRQDPGQGLRLIYYSQIVNDFQKGDIAEGYSVSREKKESFPLTVTSAQKNPTAFYLCASRSELPLANQPQHFGDGTRLSIL.

V usage is TRBV6-1 and J usage is TRBJ2-7; TRBD1 matches 10 bases. The CDR3 totals 13 residues. V lost 10 bases and J lost 5; bases outside the gene matches: 8. Germline-derived CDR1 and CDR2 are MNHNS and SASEGT. The CDR3 bases are TGTGCCACCCCCCCCGGGACAGGGGACGAGCAGTACTTC. This gives the protein CATPPGTGDEQYF.

This clone was detected once. J is TRBJ2-4 and V is TRBV9; no definite D call. Germline CDR1 is SGDLS and CDR2 is YYNGEE. This CDR3 has 14 amino acids. The V end was cut by 0 bases, the J end by 3 bases, with 7 bases between. The DNA of the CDR3 is TGTGCCAGCAGCGTAGGGGTGGGCAAAAACATTCAGTACTTC. As protein: CASSVGVGKNIQYF.

The rearrangement links TRBV9 to TRBJ1-4; possible D gene TRBD1, 5 bases. Between the trimmed V and J ends, which lost 0 bases and 3 bases, there was a span of 15 bases. Germline CDR1 and CDR2: SGDLS and YYNGEE. The CDR3 runs to 17 residues. CDR3 nucleotide sequence: TGTGCCAGCAGCGTAGTACGTCCCGGGACTGCTAATGAAAAACTGTTTTTT. It is translated as CASSVVRPGTANEKLFF.

J is TRBJ2-7 and V is TRBV5-5; perhaps TRBD2 as D (5 bases). Germline V gene sequence: CDR1 SGHKS, CDR2 YYEKEE (reference sequence). This CDR3 comprises 17 residues. The V gene lost 0 bases and the J gene lost 1 base, with 17 bases spanning the gap. DNA of the CDR3: TGTGCCAGCAGCTTGGCCATGGTGGGGAGTTATTCCTACGAGCAGTACTTC. Translating it yields CASSLAMVGSYSYEQYF.

V gene TRBV10-3 combines with J gene TRBJ1-4; 10 bases align to TRBD1. J lost 6 bases, V lost 6 bases, and 1 base had no gene match. Germline V gives CDR1 ENHRY, CDR2 SYGVKD. This CDR3 is 13 amino acids long. The CDR3 spells CAIRGTGDEKLFF. The CDR3 coding sequence is TGTGCCATCAGGGGGACAGGGGATGAAAAACTGTTTTTT.

The rearrangement links TRBV7-2 to TRBJ2-1; D may be TRBD1 (5 bases). Germline loops: CDR1 SGHTA, CDR2 FQGNSA. The CDR3 is made up of 15 amino acids. V lost 5 bases and J lost 2, with 13 bases in between. CDR3 residues: CASSPRQSTYNEQFF. The CDR3 coding sequence is TGTGCCAGCAGCCCTCGACAGTCCACCTACAATGAGCAGTTCTTC.

The rearrangement joins TRBV2 to TRBJ1-2, with 11 bases that match TRBD1. The ends lost 7 bases at V and 7 bases at J; junction bases unmatched: 5. CDR3 size: 13 residues. The germline V gene encodes CDR1 SNHLY and CDR2 FYNNEI. The CDR3: CASKGQGAGGYTF. CDR3 nucleotides: TGTGCCAGCAAAGGACAGGGGGCAGGTGGCTACACCTTC.

The chain combines TRBV18 with TRBJ1-2; 8 bases are a match to TRBD1. The CDR3 is made up of 15 amino acids. Germline V gene data show CDR1 as KGHSH and CDR2 as LQKENI. Trimming cost V 4 bases and J 3 bases; bases outside gene matches: 7. Here the CDR3 reads CASSRGQGEYYGYTF. The CDR3 region has the DNA TGTGCCAGCTCACGAGGACAGGGAGAATACTATGGCTACACCTTC.

This clone was seen only once. The chain combines TRBV18 with TRBJ2-5; the D gene is possibly TRBD1 (6 bases). Germline V CDR1 and CDR2: KGHSH, LQKENI. The CDR3 is made up of 13 amino acids. Trimming took 6 bases from V and 5 from J, leaving 13 bases between them. CDR3: CASSPFQGETQYF. In DNA form, the CDR3 reads TGTGCCAGCTCGCCTTTTCAGGGGGAGACCCAGTACTTC.

This chain uses TRBV12-1 with TRBJ2-7; the table names TRBD2, a call not compared with the DNA. TRBV12-1 is listed as a pseudogene. The CDR3 covers 15 residues. The CDR3 coding sequence is TGTGCCAGCAGCACAACCGGGACTGATACCTACGAGCAGTACTTC. It yields the protein CASSTTGTDTYEQYF.

The chain recombines TRBV18 with TRBJ1-4; D unresolved. Germline lookup yields CDR1 KGHSH and CDR2 LQKENI. Trimming left V 6 bases short and J 3 bases short, with 14 bases between. This CDR3 spans 15 amino acids. CDR3 nucleotide sequence: TGTGCCAGCTCCTTAGTCCGGGATTCTAATGAAAAACTGTTTTTT. It specifies CASSLVRDSNEKLFF.